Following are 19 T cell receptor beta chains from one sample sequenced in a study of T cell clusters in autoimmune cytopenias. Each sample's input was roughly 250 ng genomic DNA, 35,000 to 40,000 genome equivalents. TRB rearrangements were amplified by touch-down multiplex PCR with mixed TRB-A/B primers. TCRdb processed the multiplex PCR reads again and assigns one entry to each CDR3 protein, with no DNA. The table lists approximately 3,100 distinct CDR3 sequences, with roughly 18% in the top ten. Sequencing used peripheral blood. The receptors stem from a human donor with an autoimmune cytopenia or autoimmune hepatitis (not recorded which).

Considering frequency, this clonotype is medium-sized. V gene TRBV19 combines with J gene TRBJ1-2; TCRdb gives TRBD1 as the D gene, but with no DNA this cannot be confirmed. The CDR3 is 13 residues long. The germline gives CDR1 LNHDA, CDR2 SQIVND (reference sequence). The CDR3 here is CASSEQGANGYTF.

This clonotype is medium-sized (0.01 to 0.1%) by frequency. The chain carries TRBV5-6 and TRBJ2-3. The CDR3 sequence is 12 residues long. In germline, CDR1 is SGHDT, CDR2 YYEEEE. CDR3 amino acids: CASRWKQDTQYF.

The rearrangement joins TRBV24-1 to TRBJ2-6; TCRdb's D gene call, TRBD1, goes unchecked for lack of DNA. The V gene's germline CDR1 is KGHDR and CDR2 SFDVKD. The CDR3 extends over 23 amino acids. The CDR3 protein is CATSDSPMTGRTVKPSGANVLTF.

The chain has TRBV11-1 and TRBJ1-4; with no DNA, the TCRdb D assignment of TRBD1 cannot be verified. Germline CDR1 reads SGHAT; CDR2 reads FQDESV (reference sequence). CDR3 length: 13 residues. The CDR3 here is CASSLRPLEKLFF.

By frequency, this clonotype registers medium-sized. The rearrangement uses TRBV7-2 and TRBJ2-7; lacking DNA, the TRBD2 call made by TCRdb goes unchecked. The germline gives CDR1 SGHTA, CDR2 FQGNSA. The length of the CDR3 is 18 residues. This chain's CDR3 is CASSLRGALAGVTYEQYF.

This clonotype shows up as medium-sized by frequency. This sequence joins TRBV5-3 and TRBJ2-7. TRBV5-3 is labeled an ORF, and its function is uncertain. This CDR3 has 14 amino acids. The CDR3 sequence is CARSASKVMYEQYF.

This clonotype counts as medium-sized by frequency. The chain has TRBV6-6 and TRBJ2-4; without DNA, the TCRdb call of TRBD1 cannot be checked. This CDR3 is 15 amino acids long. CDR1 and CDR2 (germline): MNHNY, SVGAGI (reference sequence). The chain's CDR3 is CASSYPGTAKNIQYF.

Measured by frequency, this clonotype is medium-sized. The CDR3 reads CASSDRGGYTF. The chain employs TRBV6-2 or TRBV6-3 and TRBJ1-2; as DNA is missing, the TRBD1 call by TCRdb cannot be tested. This CDR3 has 11 residues. The germline gives CDR1 MNHEY, CDR2 SVGEGT.

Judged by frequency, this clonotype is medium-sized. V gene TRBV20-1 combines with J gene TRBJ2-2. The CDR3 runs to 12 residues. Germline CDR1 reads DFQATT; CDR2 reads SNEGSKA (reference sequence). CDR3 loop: CSARDGDGELFF.

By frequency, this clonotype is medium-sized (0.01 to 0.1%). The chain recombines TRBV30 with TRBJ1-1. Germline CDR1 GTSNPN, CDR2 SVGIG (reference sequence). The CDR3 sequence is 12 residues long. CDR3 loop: CAWSAGWTEAFF.

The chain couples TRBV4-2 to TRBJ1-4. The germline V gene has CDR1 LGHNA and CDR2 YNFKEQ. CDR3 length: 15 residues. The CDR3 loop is CASSQEDGSNEKLFF.

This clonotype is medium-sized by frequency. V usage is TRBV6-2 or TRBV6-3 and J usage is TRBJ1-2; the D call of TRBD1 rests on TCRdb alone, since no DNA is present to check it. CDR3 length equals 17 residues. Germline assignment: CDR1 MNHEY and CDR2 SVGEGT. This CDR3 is CASNGIRQGIANYGYTF.

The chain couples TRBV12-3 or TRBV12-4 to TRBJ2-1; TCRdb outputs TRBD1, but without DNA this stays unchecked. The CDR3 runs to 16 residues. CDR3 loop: CASSSPRGSNYNEQFF.

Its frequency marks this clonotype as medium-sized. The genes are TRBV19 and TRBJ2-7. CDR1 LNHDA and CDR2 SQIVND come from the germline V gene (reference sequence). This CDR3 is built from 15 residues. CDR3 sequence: CASSIGLRSNDEQYF.

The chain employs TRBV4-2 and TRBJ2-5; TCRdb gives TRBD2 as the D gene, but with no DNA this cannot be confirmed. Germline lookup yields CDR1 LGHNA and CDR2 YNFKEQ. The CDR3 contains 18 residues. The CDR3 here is CASSQELAGSRSQETQYF.

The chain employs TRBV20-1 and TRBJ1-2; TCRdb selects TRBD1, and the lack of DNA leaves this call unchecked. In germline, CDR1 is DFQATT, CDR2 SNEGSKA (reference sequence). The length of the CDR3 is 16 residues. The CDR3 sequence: CSARPNPGQRGYGYTF.

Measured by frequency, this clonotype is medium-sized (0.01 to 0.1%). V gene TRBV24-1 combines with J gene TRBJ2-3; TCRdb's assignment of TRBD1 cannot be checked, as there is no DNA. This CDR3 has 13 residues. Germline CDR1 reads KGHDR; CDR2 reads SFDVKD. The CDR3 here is CATRKGGTDTQYF.

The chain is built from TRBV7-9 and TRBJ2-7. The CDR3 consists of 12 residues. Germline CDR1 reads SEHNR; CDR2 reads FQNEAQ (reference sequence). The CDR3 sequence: CASSRGGYEQYF.

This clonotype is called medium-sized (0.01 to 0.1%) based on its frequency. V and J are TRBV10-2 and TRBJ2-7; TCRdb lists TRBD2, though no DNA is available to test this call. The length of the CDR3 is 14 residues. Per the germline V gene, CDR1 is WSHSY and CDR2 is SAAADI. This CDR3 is CASSESTGRYEQYF.